This entry features one TCR beta chain sequence. Its antigen remains unidentified. V lost 0 bases and J 2 bases, leaving 14 bases between the germline ends. The CDR3 is 16 amino acids. Germline CDR1 and CDR2: LNHNV and YYDKDF (reference sequence). The data are from a study of cytomegalovirus exposure and HLA in healthy donors. Overall study results and limits: The productive fraction for most TCR beta V segments was about 90% or about 30% in an earlier analysis. Further analysis was carried out later, and it showed several of the most significant clusters appearing linked to common viral pathogens. An assumption of roughly uniform sequencing depth across donors underlay the presence/absence analyses.

Primers for the PCR totalled 60 Vbeta and 13 Jbeta. Method: immunoSEQ multiplex PCR; TCRdb's copy keeps in-frame clones and lacks some. Counted here are 150,000 to 200,000 clones, 77% occurring once; the ten biggest clones make up approximately 1.6%. V usage is TRBV15 and J usage is TRBJ2-7; D perhaps matches TRBD2 (6 bases). The clonotype comes from a woman in her 30s in good health and CMV-seronegative. The sequenced material came from PBMCs. The CDR3 reads CATSRDRDLRAYEQYF. Here the CDR3 DNA reads TGTGCCACCAGCAGAGACCGGGACTTGCGGGCCTACGAGCAGTACTTC. The full variable domain, in which reference TRBV15 and TRBJ2-7 provide the parts outside the CDR3, is DAMVIQNPRYQVTQFGKPVTLSCSQTLNHNVMYWYQQKSSQAPKLLFHYYDKDFNNEADTPDNFQSRRPNTSFCFLDIRSPGLGDTAMYLCATSRDRDLRAYEQYFGPGTRLTVT.